Each of the 14 T cell receptor beta chains below was sequenced from the same sample in a study of blood T cell repertoires in COVID-19. Produced via immunoSEQ multiplex PCR; TCRdb's table is partial and in-frame only. The top ten clones hold more than 6.5% of a sample with over 110,000 clones, 81% of them seen once. Sequencing was done on a sample of peripheral blood. These receptors were collected from a human donor in a cohort sampled during active COVID-19.

The chain recombines TRBV28 with TRBJ2-7; no firm D call. CDR1 and CDR2 from the germline V gene are MDHEN and SYDVKM. With 6 bases removed from V and 4 bases from J, the gap between germline ends came to 10 bases. The CDR3 is 12 amino acids. The CDR3 is CASSTRRYEQYF. In nucleotides, the CDR3 is TGTGCCAGCAGCACGCGGAGATACGAGCAGTACTTC.

The gene calls are TRBV7-2 and TRBJ2-7; 12 bases map to TRBD2. The CDR3 consists of 14 residues. CDR1 and CDR2 (germline): SGHTA, FQGNSA. Trimming cost V 8 bases and J 4 bases; bases outside gene matches: 6. The CDR3, as DNA: TGTGCCAGCCAACTAGCGGGAGGTGCTTACGAGCAGTACTTC. The encoded protein is CASQLAGGAYEQYF.

This chain uses TRBV5-1 with TRBJ2-7, with TRBD2 identical over 7 bases. The CDR3 length is 13 residues. CDR1 is SGHRS and CDR2 is YFSETQ in the germline V gene. J lost 0 bases, V lost 3 bases, and 0 bases had no gene match. DNA for the CDR3: TGCGCCAGCAGCTGGGACTACTCCTACGAGCAGTACTTC. Translating gives CASSWDYSYEQYF.

This clone was counted a single time. The genes are TRBV9 and TRBJ2-3; the D gene is possibly TRBD2 (6 bases). Germline loops: CDR1 SGDLS, CDR2 YYNGEE. The V end was cut by 0 bases, the J end by 5 bases, with 13 bases between. CDR3 length equals 15 residues. The DNA for the CDR3 is TGTGCCAGCAGCGTAGGAGGCGGGAATCTAGATACGCAGTATTTT. It yields the protein CASSVGGGNLDTQYF.

The chain has TRBV6-4 and TRBJ2-7, with 9 nucleotides matching TRBD2. V lost 2 bases to trimming and J lost 7 bases; unmatched junction nucleotides: 15. The CDR3 has 17 residues. Germline V gene sequence: CDR1 MRHNA, CDR2 SNTAGT. CDR3 sequence reads: CASSDTPWTSVKGEQYF. The CDR3 bases are TGTGCCAGCAGTGACACCCCCTGGACTAGCGTAAAAGGGGAGCAGTACTTC.

This sequence joins TRBV5-1 and TRBJ2-7; D is undetermined. V lost 4 bases to trimming and J lost 0 bases, with 8 bases between them. Germline V gene lookup returns CDR1 SGHRS and CDR2 YFSETQ. The CDR3 covers 13 residues. Here the CDR3 DNA reads TGCGCCAGCAGCCCCCCGAGCTCCTACGAGCAGTACTTC. It is translated as CASSPPSSYEQYF.

This clone occurred once. The chain combines TRBV29-1 with TRBJ2-7, with D perhaps TRBD2 (6 bases). The CDR3 runs 13 residues. CDR1 and CDR2 (germline): SQVTM, ANQGSEA. V was pared by 6 bases and J by 2 bases, with 14 bases between. The CDR3 bases are TGCAGCGTGGGGGACTTCGCCCCCTACGAGCAGTACTTC. Its translation: CSVGDFAPYEQYF.

The chain uses TRBV6-5 and TRBJ2-2; maybe TRBD2 (5 bases). The germline CDR1 and CDR2 sequences are MNHEY and SVGAGI. The V gene lost 2 bases and the J gene lost 6 bases, with 16 bases spanning the gap. The CDR3 length is 16 residues. The CDR3 region has the DNA TGTGCCAGCAGTTACAAGGCGTTCGGGATAGCCGGGGAGCTGTTTTTT. Translation gives CASSYKAFGIAGELFF.

This chain uses TRBV12-2 with TRBJ2-4; whether TRBD2, the table's D call, matches the DNA was not checked. TRBV12-2 is a pseudogene locus. This CDR3 contains 23 residues. CDR3 residues: CASPLEGTGRRLADRGDKNIQYF. The CDR3 DNA sequence: TGTGCAAGTCCATTAGAAGGGACAGGGAGGCGACTAGCGGACCGCGGTGACAAAAACATTCAGTACTTC.

The chain joins TRBV20-1 to TRBJ2-7; D is unclear. The CDR3 is made up of 11 amino acids. In germline, CDR1 is DFQATT, CDR2 SNEGSKA (reference sequence). V lost 3 bases and J 3 bases, leaving 6 bases between the germline ends. The CDR3 sequence is CSASHNYEQYF. The CDR3 nucleotides read TGCAGTGCTAGCCACAACTACGAGCAGTACTTC.

The V and J genes are TRBV6-2 or TRBV6-3 and TRBJ2-7, with 11 positions matching TRBD2. This CDR3 spans 15 amino acids. After removal of 2 bases from V and 5 bases from J, the junction contained 5 bases not matched to a gene. The germline gives CDR1 MNHEY, CDR2 SVGEGT. The CDR3 protein is CASSYLAGGLDEQYF. The CDR3 DNA follows: TGTGCCAGCAGTTACCTAGCGGGAGGTCTGGACGAGCAGTACTTC.

This clone was detected only once. The chain has TRBV6-5 and TRBJ2-7, with 9 bases identical to TRBD1. V shed 7 bases and J 9 bases; nucleotides not matched to a gene: 10. Germline-derived CDR1 and CDR2 are MNHEY and SVGAGI. The CDR3 length is 13 residues. The CDR3 reads CASKVTGGIWQYF. The CDR3 DNA follows: TGTGCCAGCAAAGTTACAGGGGGCATCTGGCAGTACTTC.

The chain couples TRBV24-1 to TRBJ2-7; 8 positions match TRBD2. The CDR3 is 13 residues long. Germline V CDR1 and CDR2: KGHDR, SFDVKD. V trimming: 7 bases; J trimming: 3 bases; junction bases outside the gene matches: 4. For the CDR3, the DNA is TGTGCCACCAGCCACCGGGAGGGCTACGAGCAGTACTTC. Its translation: CATSHREGYEQYF.

J is TRBJ2-7 and V is TRBV19; D is unresolved. Germline V lookup: CDR1 LNHDA, CDR2 SQIVND (reference sequence). The CDR3 has 14 residues. Deletions cut 1 base from V and 2 bases from J, with 9 bases between. The CDR3 reads CASSIALLAYEQYF. The CDR3, as DNA: TGTGCCAGTAGTATAGCCCTCCTCGCCTACGAGCAGTACTTC. The full variable domain, its missing parts supplied by reference TRBV19 and TRBJ2-7, is DGGITQSPKYLFRKEGQNVTLSCEQNLNHDAMYWYRQDPGQGLRLIYYSQIVNDFQKGDIAEGYSVSREKKESFPLTVTSAQKNPTAFYLCASSIALLAYEQYFGPGTRLTVT.